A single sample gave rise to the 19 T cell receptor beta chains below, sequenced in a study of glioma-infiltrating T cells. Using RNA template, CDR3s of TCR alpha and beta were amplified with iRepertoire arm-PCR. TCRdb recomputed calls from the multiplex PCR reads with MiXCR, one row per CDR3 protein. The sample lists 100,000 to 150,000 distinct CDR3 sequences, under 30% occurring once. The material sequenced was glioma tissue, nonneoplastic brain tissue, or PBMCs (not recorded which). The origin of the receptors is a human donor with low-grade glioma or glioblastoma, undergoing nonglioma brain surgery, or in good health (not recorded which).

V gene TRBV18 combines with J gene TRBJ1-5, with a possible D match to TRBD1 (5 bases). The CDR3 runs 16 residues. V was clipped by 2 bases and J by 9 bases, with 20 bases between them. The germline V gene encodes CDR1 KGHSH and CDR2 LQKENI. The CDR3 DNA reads TGTGCCAGCTCACCAACGGCGACTGGGACGGACCTGCCCCAGCATTTT. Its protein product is CASSPTATGTDLPQHF.

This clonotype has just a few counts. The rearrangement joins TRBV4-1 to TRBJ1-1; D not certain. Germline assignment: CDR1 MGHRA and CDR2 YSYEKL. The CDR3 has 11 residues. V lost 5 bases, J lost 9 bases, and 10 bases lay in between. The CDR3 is CASSGANKAFF. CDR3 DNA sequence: TGCGCCAGCAGCGGAGCGAATAAAGCTTTCTTT.

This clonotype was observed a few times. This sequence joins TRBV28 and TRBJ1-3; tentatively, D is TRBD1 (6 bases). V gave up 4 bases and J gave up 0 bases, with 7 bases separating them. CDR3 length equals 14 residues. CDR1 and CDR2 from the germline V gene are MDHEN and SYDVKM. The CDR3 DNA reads TGTGCCAGCAGTTACAGGGACTCTGGAAACACCATATATTTT. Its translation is CASSYRDSGNTIYF.

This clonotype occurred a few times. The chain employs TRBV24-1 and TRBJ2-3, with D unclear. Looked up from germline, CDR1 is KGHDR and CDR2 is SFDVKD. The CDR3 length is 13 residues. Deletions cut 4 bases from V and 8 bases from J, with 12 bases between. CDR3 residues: CATSDLTVGTQYF. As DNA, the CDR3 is TGTGCCACCAGTGACCTCACCGTAGGTACGCAGTATTTT.

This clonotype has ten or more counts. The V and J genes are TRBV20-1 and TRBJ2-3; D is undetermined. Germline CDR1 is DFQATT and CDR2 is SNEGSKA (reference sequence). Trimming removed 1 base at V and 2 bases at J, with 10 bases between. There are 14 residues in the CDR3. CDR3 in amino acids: CSARGRRVTDTQYF. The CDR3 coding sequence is TGCAGTGCTAGAGGTCGCCGGGTCACAGATACGCAGTATTTT.

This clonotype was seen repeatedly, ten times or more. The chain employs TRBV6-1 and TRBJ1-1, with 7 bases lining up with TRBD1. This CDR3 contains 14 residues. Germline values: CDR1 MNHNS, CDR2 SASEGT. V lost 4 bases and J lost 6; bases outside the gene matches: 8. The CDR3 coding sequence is TGTGCCAGCAGTGCCAGGGTGGGACAGTCTGAAGCTTTCTTT. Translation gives CASSARVGQSEAFF.

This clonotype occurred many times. The CDR3 sequence is CASSYPGETEAFF. CDR3 nucleotides: TGTGCCAGCAGTTACCCCGGGGAAACTGAAGCTTTCTTT. The chain combines TRBV6-2 or TRBV6-3 with TRBJ1-1, with unresolved D. The V and J ends lost 2 bases and 5 bases respectively, with 9 bases between them. The CDR3 has 13 amino acids. The germline gives CDR1 MNHEY, CDR2 SVGEGT.

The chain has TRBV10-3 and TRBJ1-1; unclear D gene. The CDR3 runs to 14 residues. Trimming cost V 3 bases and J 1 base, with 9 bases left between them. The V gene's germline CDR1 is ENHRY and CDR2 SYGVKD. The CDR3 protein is CAISDMRRNTEAFF. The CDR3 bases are TGTGCCATCAGTGACATGAGAAGGAACACTGAAGCTTTCTTT.

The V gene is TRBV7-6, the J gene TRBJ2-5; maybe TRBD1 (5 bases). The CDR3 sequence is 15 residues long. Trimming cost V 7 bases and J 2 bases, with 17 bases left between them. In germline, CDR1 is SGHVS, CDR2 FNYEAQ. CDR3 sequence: CASTQGTGRQETQYF. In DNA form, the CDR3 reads TGTGCCAGCACCCAAGGTACAGGACGACAAGAGACCCAGTACTTC.

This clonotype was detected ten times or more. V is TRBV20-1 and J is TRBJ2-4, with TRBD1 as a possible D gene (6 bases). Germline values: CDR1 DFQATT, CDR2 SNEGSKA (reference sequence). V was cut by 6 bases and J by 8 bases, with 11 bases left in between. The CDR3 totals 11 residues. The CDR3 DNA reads TGCAGTGCAAACAGGGTGGACATTCAGTACTTC. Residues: CSANRVDIQYF.

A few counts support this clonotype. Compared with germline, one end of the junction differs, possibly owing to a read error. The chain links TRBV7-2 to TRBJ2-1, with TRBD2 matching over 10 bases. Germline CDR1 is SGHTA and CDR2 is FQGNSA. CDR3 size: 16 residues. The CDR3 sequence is CASRLDASGGYNEQFF. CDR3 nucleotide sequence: TGTGCCAGCAGGTTAGACGCTAGCGGGGGATACAATGAGCAGTTCTTC.

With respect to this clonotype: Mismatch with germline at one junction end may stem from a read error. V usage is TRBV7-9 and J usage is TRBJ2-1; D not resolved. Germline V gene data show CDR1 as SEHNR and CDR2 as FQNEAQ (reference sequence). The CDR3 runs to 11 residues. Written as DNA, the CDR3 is TGTGCCGGCAGCTTAGTCAATGAGCAGTTCTTT. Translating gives CAGSLVNEQFF.

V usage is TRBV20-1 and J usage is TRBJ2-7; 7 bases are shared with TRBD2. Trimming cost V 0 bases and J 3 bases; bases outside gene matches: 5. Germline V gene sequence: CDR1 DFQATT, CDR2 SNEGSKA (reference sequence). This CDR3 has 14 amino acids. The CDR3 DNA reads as TGCAGTGCTAGAGAGGCCAGGGAGGGCTACGAGCAGTACGTC. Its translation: CSAREAREGYEQYV.

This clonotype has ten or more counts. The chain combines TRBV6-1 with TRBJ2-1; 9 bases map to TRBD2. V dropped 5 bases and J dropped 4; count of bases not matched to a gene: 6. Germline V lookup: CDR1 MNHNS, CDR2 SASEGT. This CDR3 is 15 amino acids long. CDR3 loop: CASSSERGAYNEQFF. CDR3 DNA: TGTGCCAGCAGTTCAGAGCGGGGGGCGTACAATGAGCAGTTCTTC.

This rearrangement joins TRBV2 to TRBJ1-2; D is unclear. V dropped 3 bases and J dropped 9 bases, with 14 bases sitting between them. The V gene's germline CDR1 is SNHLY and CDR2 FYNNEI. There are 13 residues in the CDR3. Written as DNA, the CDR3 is TGTGCCAGCAGTGACGCCCTGGCAGAAAGCTACACCTTC. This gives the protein CASSDALAESYTF.

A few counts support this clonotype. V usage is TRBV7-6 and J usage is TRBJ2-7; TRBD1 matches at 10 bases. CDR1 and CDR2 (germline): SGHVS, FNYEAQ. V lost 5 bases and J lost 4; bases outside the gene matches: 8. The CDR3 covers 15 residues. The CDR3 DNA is TGTGCCAGCAGCGACACCGGGACAGGGGTTTACGAGCAGTACGTC. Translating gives CASSDTGTGVYEQYV.

For the CDR3, the DNA is TGTGCCAGCAGCCAAGTTGAGCTTCGCGAGACCCAGTACTTC. Protein sequence: CASSQVELRETQYF. The chain recombines TRBV3-1 with TRBJ2-5, with no clear D. Trimming removed 1 base from V and 5 bases from J, with 11 bases in between. From germline, CDR1 is LGHDT and CDR2 YNNKEL (reference sequence). The CDR3 is 14 amino acids.

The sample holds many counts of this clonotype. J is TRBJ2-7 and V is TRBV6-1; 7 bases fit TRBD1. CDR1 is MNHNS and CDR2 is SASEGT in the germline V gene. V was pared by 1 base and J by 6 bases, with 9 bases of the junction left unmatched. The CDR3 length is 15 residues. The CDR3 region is CASSEGQGFLGEQYV. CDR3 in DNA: TGTGCCAGCAGTGAAGGACAGGGTTTCCTTGGCGAGCAGTACGTC.

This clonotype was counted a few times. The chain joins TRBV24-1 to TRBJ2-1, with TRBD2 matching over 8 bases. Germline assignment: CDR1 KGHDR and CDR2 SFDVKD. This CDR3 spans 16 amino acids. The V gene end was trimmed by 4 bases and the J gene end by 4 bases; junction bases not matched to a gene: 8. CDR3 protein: CATSELSGGEYNEQFF. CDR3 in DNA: TGTGCCACCAGTGAACTGTCCGGGGGGGAGTACAATGAGCAGTTCTTC.